Sample share makes the clone carrying this T cell receptor beta chain medium-sized. This record comes from a study of spatial heterogeneity in lung cancer. The CDR3 is 12 amino acids. The germline V and J ends were trimmed by 0 bases and 6 bases, with 8 bases remaining between them. CDR1 and CDR2 from the germline V gene are DFQATT and SNEGSKA (reference sequence). TCRdb called the 5' RACE reads again in MiXCR, with one record for every CDR3 protein. This sample has 3,000 to 4,000 distinct CDR3 sequences; roughly 7.7% occur once, and the top ten carry 20%. Documented time point: sample taken at primary tumor resection. Sequencing of whole RNA from tumor, nontumor lung or frozen PBMC involved no sorting.

The receptor comes from a male donor with early-stage non-small cell lung cancer. The chain couples TRBV20-1 to TRBJ1-2, with D uncertain. The input for sequencing was normal lung tissue next to the tumor, taken at surgery. The DNA for the CDR3 is TGCAGTGCTAGAGATTGGCGCAATGGCTACACCTTC. It specifies CSARDWRNGYTF.